Each of the 17 T cell receptor beta chains below was sequenced from the same sample in a study of cytomegalovirus exposure and HLA in healthy donors. The study ran its PCR with 60 Vbeta and 13 Jbeta primers. Using immunoSEQ multiplex PCR, the repertoire was profiled, and TCRdb retains in-frame clones only, with some absent. The sample has 120,000 to 150,000 clones; 80% are singletons. What was sequenced was PBMCs. All receptors derive from a female donor in good health and CMV-seronegative.

The table lists this clone with a few counts. The CDR3, as DNA: TGTGCCAGCAGTTTAGCGGGGACAGGGATGGGCTCCTACAATGAGCAGTTCTTC. Residues: CASSLAGTGMGSYNEQFF. V is TRBV27 and J is TRBJ2-1; 9 bases fit TRBD1. Germline CDR1 and CDR2: MNHEY and SMNVEV (reference sequence). V was clipped by 2 bases and J by 0 bases; unmatched bases: 8. The CDR3 consists of 18 residues.

Note on this clone: One end of the junction does not line up with germline, which may come from a read error. The J gene is TRBJ2-1, the V gene TRBV7-7; a weak D match, TRBD2 (6 bases). CDR1 is SSHAT, CDR2 FNYEAQ, per germline (reference sequence). The CDR3 contains 16 residues. The CDR3 loop reads CASSLAEGRTFHEQFF. CDR3 nucleotide sequence: TGTGCTAGCAGCTTAGCGGAGGGCCGGACATTCCATGAGCAGTTCTTC.

This sequence joins TRBV2 and TRBJ1-4; 7 nucleotides align to TRBD1. The CDR3 is 15 amino acids. Trimming at V came to 2 bases and at J to 4 bases, leaving 4 bases not matched to a gene. CDR1 and CDR2 (germline): SNHLY, FYNNEI. The CDR3 here is CASSERGRINEKLFF. The DNA of the CDR3 is TGTGCCAGCAGTGAAAGGGGGCGGATTAATGAAAAACTGTTTTTT.

The count of this clone is one. The V and J genes are TRBV6-5 and TRBJ2-7; 10 bases line up with TRBD2. V lost 4 bases to trimming and J lost 2 bases; unmatched junction nucleotides: 2. Germline assignment: CDR1 MNHEY and CDR2 SVGAGI. The CDR3 spans 14 residues. CDR3 sequence: CASSLTSGPYEQYF. The CDR3 nucleotides are TGTGCCAGCAGTTTGACTAGCGGGCCCTACGAGCAGTACTTC.

This rearrangement joins TRBV9 to TRBJ2-5, with D possibly TRBD2 on 6 matching bases. The V gene's germline CDR1 is SGDLS and CDR2 YYNGEE. This CDR3 region has 16 residues. Trimming removed 4 bases at V and 4 bases at J, with 20 bases between. CDR3 nucleotides: TGTGCCAGCAGCCCGTGGGCCGGAGGGAGTTCAGAGACCCAGTACTTC. It specifies CASSPWAGGSSETQYF.

This clone was seen more than once but under ten times. The J gene is TRBJ1-1, the V gene TRBV19; D remains unclear. The CDR3 is 12 amino acids. CDR1 is LNHDA and CDR2 is SQIVND in the germline V gene (reference sequence). V lost 5 bases and J 0 bases, leaving 4 bases between the germline ends. CDR3 in DNA: TGTGCCAGTAGTCTTCTGAACACTGAAGCTTTCTTT. The encoded protein is CASSLLNTEAFF. The variable domain in full, completed from reference TRBV19 and TRBJ1-1, reads DGGITQSPKYLFRKEGQNVTLSCEQNLNHDAMYWYRQDPGQGLRLIYYSQIVNDFQKGDIAEGYSVSREKKESFPLTVTSAQKNPTAFYLCASSLLNTEAFFGQGTRLTVV.

The chain uses TRBV6-1 and TRBJ1-1; TRBD1 might be the D (5 bases). The CDR3 length is 16 residues. Trimming pared 3 bases from V and 1 base from J, leaving 15 bases between. Looked up from germline, CDR1 is MNHNS and CDR2 is SASEGT. CDR3 sequence reads: CASSDFRDFQNTEAFF. DNA for the CDR3: TGTGCCAGCAGTGACTTTCGGGACTTCCAGAACACTGAAGCTTTCTTT.

This chain links TRBV14 with TRBJ2-7; a weak D match, TRBD1 (5 bases). CDR1 is SGHDN, CDR2 FVKESK, per germline. V was pared by 2 bases and J by 6 bases, with 14 bases between. This CDR3 contains 14 residues. In nucleotides, the CDR3 is TGTGCCAGCAGCCAACTACCAACAGGTGGCGAGCAGTACTTC. This sequence encodes CASSQLPTGGEQYF.

This chain joins TRBV29-1 and TRBJ2-1; weak D call: TRBD2 (6 bases). Germline loops: CDR1 SQVTM, CDR2 ANQGSEA. Trimming shortened V by 5 bases and J by 4 bases, and 12 bases separated the two germline ends. The CDR3 has 13 amino acids. The CDR3 DNA is TGCAGCGTTTTAGCGGAGACATACAATGAGCAGTTCTTC. It is translated as CSVLAETYNEQFF.

The chain is built from TRBV18 and TRBJ1-5, with D tentatively TRBD1 (5 bases). Germline V gene sequence: CDR1 KGHSH, CDR2 LQKENI. The length of the CDR3 is 16 residues. V was trimmed by 2 bases and J by 1 base, leaving 12 bases between them. The chain's CDR3 is CASSPSGVGSNQPQHF. CDR3 DNA sequence: TGTGCCAGCTCACCATCGGGGGTAGGAAGCAATCAGCCCCAGCATTTT.

The CDR3 nucleotides are TGTGCCATCAGTGAGTCAAGGCAGGGTGGGCAGTACTTC. As protein: CAISESRQGGQYF. The rearrangement uses TRBV10-3 and TRBJ2-7; TRBD1 is a possible D gene (5 bases). CDR1 ENHRY and CDR2 SYGVKD come from the germline V gene. Trimming removed 0 bases from V and 9 bases from J, with 12 bases in between. The CDR3 runs to 13 residues.

The chain recombines TRBV27 with TRBJ1-5; D call uncertain. V lost 5 bases, J lost 4 bases, and 6 bases lay in between. Germline V gene data show CDR1 as MNHEY and CDR2 as SMNVEV (reference sequence). The CDR3 length is 12 residues. CDR3 amino acids: CASSRANQPQHF. In DNA form, the CDR3 reads TGTGCCAGCAGTCGAGCAAATCAGCCCCAGCATTTT.

V usage is TRBV2 and J usage is TRBJ1-4, with D unclear. Germline values: CDR1 SNHLY, CDR2 FYNNEI. With 3 bases removed from V and 8 bases from J, the gap between germline ends came to 13 bases. CDR3 size: 14 residues. In DNA, the CDR3 is TGTGCCAGCAGTGACGGGGTAGCTCGGGAAAAACTGTTTTTT. Protein product: CASSDGVAREKLFF.

The rearrangement uses TRBV13 and TRBJ2-1; D possibly corresponds to TRBD2 (5 bases). The ends were cut back, 2 bases at V and 6 bases at J, with 11 bases in the middle. The germline V gene encodes CDR1 PRHDT and CDR2 FYEKMQ (reference sequence). The CDR3 has 14 amino acids. The chain's CDR3 is CASSLKGVGNEQFF. As DNA, the CDR3 is TGTGCCAGCAGCTTAAAGGGAGTTGGCAATGAGCAGTTCTTC.

This clone was detected only once. This chain uses TRBV2 with TRBJ2-7; TRBD2 agrees at 12 bases. The J segment lost 3 bases and the V segment lost 7 bases, leaving 4 bases of the junction unmatched. The CDR3 contains 14 residues. Germline V gene data show CDR1 as SNHLY and CDR2 as FYNNEI. The CDR3 DNA sequence: TGTGCCAGCACTGGGACTAGCGGGCTCTACGAGCAGTACTTC. Translated, it gives CASTGTSGLYEQYF. Full variable domain (missing parts from reference TRBV2 and TRBJ2-7): EPEVTQTPSHQVTQMGQEVILRCVPISNHLYFYWYRQILGQKVEFLVSFYNNEISEKSEIFDDQFSVERPDGSNFTLKIRSTKLEDSAMYFCASTGTSGLYEQYFGPGTRLTVT.

The rearrangement uses TRBV19 and TRBJ2-1; D is perhaps TRBD2 (5 bases). Deletions cut 6 bases from V and 9 bases from J, with 24 bases between. The CDR3 is 16 residues long. Germline V CDR1 and CDR2: LNHDA, SQIVND (reference sequence). CDR3 coding DNA: TGTGCCAGTAGCTGGGCGGTTGGCGAGGGTGGAGGTGAGCAGTTCTTC. This codes for CASSWAVGEGGGEQFF.

The CDR3 loop reads CASSLGQGGTQPQHF. The CDR3 nucleotides are TGTGCCAGCAGCTTGGGGCAGGGGGGAACTCAGCCCCAGCATTTT. The chain is built from TRBV5-8 and TRBJ1-5; TRBD1 aligns across 7 bases. The germline V gene has CDR1 SGHTS and CDR2 YDEGEE. This CDR3 is built from 15 residues. The ends lost 0 bases at V and 6 bases at J; junction bases unmatched: 6.